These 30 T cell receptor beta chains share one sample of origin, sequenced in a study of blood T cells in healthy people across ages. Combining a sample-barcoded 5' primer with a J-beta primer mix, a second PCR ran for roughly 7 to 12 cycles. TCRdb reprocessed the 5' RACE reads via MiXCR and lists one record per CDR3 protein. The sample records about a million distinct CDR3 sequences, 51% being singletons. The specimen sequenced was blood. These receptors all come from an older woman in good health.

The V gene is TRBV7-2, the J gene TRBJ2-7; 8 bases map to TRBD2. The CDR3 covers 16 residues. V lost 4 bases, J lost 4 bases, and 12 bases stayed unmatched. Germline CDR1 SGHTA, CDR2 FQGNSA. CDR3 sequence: CASSSTFLAGGYEQYF. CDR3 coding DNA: TGTGCCAGCAGCTCCACGTTTCTTGCGGGGGGTTACGAGCAGTACTTC.

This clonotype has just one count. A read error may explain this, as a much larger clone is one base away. CDR3: CVSSGVGDYEQYF. CDR3 nucleotide sequence: TGTGTCAGCAGTGGGGTGGGGGACTACGAGCAGTACTTC. V gene TRBV2 combines with J gene TRBJ2-7, with D possibly being TRBD1 or TRBD2 (5 bases each). The CDR3 has 13 residues. Per the germline V gene, CDR1 is SNHLY and CDR2 is FYNNEI.

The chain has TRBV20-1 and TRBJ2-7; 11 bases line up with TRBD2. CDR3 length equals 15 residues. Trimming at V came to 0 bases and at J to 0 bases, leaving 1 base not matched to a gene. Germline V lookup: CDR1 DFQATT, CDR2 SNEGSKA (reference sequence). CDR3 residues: CSARELAGDSYEQYF. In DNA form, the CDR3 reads TGCAGTGCTAGAGAACTAGCGGGGGACTCCTACGAGCAGTACTTC.

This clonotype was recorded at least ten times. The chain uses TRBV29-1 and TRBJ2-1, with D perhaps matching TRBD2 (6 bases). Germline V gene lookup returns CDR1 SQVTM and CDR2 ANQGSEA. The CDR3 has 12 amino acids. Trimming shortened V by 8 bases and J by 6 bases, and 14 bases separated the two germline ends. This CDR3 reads CSSRRAPNEQFF. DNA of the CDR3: TGCAGCTCCCGGAGGGCCCCCAATGAGCAGTTCTTC.

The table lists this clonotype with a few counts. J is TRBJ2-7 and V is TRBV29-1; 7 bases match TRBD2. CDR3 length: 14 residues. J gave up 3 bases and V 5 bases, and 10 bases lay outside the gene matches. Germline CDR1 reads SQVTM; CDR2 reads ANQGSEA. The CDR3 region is CSVRSGTTGYEQYF. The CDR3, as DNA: TGCAGCGTTCGTTCCGGGACTACCGGCTACGAGCAGTACTTC.

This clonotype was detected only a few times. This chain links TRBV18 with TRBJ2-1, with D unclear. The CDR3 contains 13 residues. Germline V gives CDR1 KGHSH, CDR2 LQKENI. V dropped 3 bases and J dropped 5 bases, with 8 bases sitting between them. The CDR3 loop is CASSPNKDNEQFF. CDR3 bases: TGTGCCAGCTCACCCAACAAGGACAATGAGCAGTTCTTC.

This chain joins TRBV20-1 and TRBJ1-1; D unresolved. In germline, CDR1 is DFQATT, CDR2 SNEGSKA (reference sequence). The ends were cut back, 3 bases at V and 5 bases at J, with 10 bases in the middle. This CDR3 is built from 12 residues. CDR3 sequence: CSARLSETEAFF. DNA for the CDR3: TGCAGTGCTAGGTTGTCAGAAACTGAAGCTTTCTTT.

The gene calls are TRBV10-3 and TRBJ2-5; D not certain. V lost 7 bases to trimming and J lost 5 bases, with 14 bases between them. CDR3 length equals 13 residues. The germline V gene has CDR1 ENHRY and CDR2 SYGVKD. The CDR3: CAIKGEVGETQYF. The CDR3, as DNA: TGTGCCATCAAGGGCGAGGTGGGGGAGACCCAGTACTTC.

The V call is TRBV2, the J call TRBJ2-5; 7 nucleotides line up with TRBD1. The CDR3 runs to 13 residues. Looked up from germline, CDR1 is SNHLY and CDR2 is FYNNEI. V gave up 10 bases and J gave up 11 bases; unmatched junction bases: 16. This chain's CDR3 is CATRGTAPKEQYF. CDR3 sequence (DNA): TGTGCCACTAGAGGGACAGCGCCTAAGGAGCAGTACTTC.

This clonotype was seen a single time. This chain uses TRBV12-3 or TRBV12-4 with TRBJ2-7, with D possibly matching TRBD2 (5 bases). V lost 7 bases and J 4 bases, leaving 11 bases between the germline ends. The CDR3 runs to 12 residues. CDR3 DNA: TGTGCCAGCACTAGCAACCTTTACGAGCAGTACTTC. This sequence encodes CASTSNLYEQYF.

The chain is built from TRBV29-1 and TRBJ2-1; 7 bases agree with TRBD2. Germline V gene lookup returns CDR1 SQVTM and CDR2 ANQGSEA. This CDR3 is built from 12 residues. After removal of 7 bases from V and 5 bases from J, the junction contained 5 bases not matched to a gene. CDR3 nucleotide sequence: TGCAGCGCCGGCGGGGGTGACAATGAGCAGTTCTTC. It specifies CSAGGGDNEQFF.

As DNA, the CDR3 is TGTGCCAGCAGCCCTCTAGCGGGAATCTACGAGCAGTACTTC. It specifies CASSPLAGIYEQYF. The chain links TRBV2 to TRBJ2-7, with TRBD2 identical over 9 bases. The CDR3 has 14 residues. Trimming removed 6 bases from V and 3 bases from J; junction bases left unmatched: 6. CDR1 and CDR2 from the germline V gene are SNHLY and FYNNEI.

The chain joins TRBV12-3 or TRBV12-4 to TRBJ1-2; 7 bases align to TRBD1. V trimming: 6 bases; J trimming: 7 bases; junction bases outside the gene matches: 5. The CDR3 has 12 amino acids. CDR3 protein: CASRTGTAGYTF. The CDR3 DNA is TGTGCCAGCAGAACCGGGACAGCTGGCTACACCTTC.

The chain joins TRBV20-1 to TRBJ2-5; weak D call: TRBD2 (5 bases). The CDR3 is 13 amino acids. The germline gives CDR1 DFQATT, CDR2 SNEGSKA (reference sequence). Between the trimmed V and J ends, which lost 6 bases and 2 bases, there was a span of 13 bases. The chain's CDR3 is CSANPGVQETQYF. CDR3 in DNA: TGCAGTGCCAACCCCGGGGTTCAAGAGACCCAGTACTTC.

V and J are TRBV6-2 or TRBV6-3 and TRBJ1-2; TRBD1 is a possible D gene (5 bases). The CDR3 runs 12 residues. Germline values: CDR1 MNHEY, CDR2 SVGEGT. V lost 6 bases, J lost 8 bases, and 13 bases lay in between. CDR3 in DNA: TGTGCCAGCAGAACACCAGGGTTCGGCTACACCTTC. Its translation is CASRTPGFGYTF.

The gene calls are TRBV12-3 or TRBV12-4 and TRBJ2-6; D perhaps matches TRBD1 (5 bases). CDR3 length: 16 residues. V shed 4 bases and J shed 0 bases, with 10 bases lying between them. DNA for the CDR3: TGTGCCAGCAGTTACGGACACCACTCTGGGGCCAACGTCCTGACTTTC. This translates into CASSYGHHSGANVLTF.

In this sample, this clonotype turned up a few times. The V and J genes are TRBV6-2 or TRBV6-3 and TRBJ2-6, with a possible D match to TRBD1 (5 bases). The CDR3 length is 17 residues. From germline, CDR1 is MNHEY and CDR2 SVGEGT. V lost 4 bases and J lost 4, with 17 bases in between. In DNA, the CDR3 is TGTGCCAGCAGTTCTCAGGGTAGTGGGGCAGGGGCCAACGTCCTGACTTTC. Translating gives CASSSQGSGAGANVLTF.

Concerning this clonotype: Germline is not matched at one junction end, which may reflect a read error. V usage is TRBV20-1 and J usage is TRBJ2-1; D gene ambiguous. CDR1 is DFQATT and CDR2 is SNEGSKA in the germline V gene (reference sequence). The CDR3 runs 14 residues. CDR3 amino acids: CSARDLKLGNGQFF. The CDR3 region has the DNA TGCAGTGCTAGAGATCTTAAGCTGGGCAATGGGCAGTTCTTC.

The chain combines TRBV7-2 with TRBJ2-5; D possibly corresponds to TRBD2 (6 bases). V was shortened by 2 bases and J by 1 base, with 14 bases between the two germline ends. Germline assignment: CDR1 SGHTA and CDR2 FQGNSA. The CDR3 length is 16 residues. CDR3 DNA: TGTGCCAGCAGCTTACGGGGAGTAGCGGCCCAAGAGACCCAGTACTTC. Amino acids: CASSLRGVAAQETQYF.

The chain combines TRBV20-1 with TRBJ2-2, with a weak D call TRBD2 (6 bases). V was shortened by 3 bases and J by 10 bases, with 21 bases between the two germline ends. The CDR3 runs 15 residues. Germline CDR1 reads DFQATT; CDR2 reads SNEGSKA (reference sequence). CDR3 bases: TGCAGTGCTAGCGAATCCGGGGGAGGCCATAAGGAGCTGTTTTTT. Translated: CSASESGGGHKELFF.

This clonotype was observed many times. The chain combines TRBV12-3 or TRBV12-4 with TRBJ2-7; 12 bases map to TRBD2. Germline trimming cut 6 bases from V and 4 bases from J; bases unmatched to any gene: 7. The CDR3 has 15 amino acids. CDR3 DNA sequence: TGTGCCAGCAGCTCCCTAGCGGGAGGGCCTTACGAGCAGTACTTC. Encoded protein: CASSSLAGGPYEQYF.

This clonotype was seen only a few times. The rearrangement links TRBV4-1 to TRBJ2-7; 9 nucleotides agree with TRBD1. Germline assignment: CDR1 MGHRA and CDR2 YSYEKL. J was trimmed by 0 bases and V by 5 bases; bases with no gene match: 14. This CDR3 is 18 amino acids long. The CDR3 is CASSLSGTGPTPSYEQYF. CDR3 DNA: TGCGCCAGCAGCTTGTCGGGGACAGGGCCCACCCCCTCCTACGAGCAGTACTTC.

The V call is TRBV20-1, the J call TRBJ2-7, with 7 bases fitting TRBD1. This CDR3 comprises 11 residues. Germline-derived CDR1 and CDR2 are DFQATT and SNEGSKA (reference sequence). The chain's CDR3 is CGMGQSYEQYF. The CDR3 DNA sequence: TGCGGAATGGGACAGTCCTACGAGCAGTACTTC.

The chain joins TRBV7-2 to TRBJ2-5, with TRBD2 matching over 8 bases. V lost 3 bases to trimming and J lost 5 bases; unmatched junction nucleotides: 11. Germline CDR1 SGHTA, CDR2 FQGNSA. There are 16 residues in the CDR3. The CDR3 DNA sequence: TGTGCCAGCAGCTTGGGACGAGCGGGAGTTAGGGAGACCCAGTACTTC. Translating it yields CASSLGRAGVRETQYF.

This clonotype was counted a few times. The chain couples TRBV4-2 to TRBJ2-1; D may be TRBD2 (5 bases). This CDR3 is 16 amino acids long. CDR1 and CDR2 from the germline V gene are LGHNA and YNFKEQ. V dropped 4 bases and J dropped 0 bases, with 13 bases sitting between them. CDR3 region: CASSPLGVSSYNEQFF. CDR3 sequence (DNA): TGTGCCAGCAGCCCCCTCGGGGTTAGCTCCTACAATGAGCAGTTCTTC.

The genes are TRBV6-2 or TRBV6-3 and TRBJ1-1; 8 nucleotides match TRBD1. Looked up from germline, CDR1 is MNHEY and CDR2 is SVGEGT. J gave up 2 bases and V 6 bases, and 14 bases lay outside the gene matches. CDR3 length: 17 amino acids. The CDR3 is CASRHRDRTRVNTEAFF. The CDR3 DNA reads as TGTGCCAGCAGACACCGGGACAGGACAAGGGTTAACACTGAAGCTTTCTTT.

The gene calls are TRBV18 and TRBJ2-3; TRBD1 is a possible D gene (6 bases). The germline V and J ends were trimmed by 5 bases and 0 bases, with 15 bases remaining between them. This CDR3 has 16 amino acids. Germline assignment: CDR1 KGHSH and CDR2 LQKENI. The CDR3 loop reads CASSSPLGASTDTQYF. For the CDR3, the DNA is TGTGCCAGCTCATCTCCTTTGGGGGCGAGCACAGATACGCAGTATTTT.

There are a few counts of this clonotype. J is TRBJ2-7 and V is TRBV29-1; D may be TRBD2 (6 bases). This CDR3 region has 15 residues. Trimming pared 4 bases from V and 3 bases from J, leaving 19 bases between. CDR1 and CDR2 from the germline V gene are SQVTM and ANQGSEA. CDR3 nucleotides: TGCAGCGTTGTGCTCTGGGGACTTAAAGTCTACGAGCAGTACTTC. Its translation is CSVVLWGLKVYEQYF.

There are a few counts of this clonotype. CDR3 nucleotide sequence: TGCGCCAGCAGCTACCGGGACAGGGCGTCCTACGAGCAGTACTTC. Its protein is CASSYRDRASYEQYF. The chain combines TRBV4-1 with TRBJ2-7; 9 bases map to TRBD1. Germline-derived CDR1 and CDR2 are MGHRA and YSYEKL. V lost 5 bases and J lost 1; bases outside the gene matches: 6. The CDR3 has 15 amino acids.

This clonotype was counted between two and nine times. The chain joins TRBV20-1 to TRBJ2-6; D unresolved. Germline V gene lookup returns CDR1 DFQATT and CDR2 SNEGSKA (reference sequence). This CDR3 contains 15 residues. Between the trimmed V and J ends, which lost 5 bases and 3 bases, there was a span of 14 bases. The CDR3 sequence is CSASLRVGGANVLTF. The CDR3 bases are TGCAGTGCTTCGTTACGGGTCGGTGGGGCCAACGTCCTGACTTTC.